This T cell receptor beta chain was recorded in a study of Graves' ophthalmopathy and Graves' hyperthyroidism. RNA transcripts were the template, and TCR beta CDR3 regions were amplified from them. The authors performed first-round RT-PCR with HTBI primers and then a second-round multiplex PCR. TCRdb used MiXCR to reprocess the multiplex PCR reads, holding one entry per CDR3 protein. The sample records about 700,000 distinct CDR3 sequences, 35% to 50% being singletons. The CDR3 extends over 10 amino acids. From germline, CDR1 is DFQATT and CDR2 SNEGSKA (reference sequence). This clonotype was observed once.

The material sequenced was peripheral blood. This receptor was identified in an adult man with Graves' ophthalmopathy. The gene calls are TRBV20-1 and TRBJ2-5, with a tentative D call TRBD2 (5 bases). Near its end, the DNA agrees better with TRBJ2-1, so the J call may be wrong. CDR3 sequence reads: CSANLGAQFF. Written as DNA, the CDR3 is TGCAGTGCTAATCTGGGAGCGCAGTTCTTC.